This TCR beta chain was sequenced for a study of cytomegalovirus exposure and HLA in healthy donors (dated by TCRdb to 2016 to 2017). In terms of the full investigation: According to an earlier analysis of 587 of the donors, some 180 million T cells yielded 117 million unique TCR beta sequences and 276 Gb of sequence data. About 280 gigabases of sequencing data and around 90 million unique TCR sequences made up an early release that covered 500 to 650 HLA-typed donors. Among the approximately 400 genotyped donors, approximately 76% belonged to the genetic ancestry cluster associated with self-reported Caucasian donors. The aim of the study was to test whether cataloging public T cell receptors could identify signatures of past pathogen exposure. The study used immunosequencing to profile the T cell repertoires of hundreds of subjects and linked those repertoires to cytomegalovirus serostatus. In addition to the first cohort of approximately 670 subjects, a separate validation cohort of some 120 different subjects was used. The study combined high-throughput TCR immunosequencing, statistical association of individual TCRs with disease status, and machine learning to predict cytomegalovirus infection status. A later analysis re-examined previously published TCR beta repertoires from roughly 650 donors and added high-resolution HLA genotyping to investigate patterns of TCR occurrence. Rather than using new phenotypic data, the later analysis identified candidate immune exposures from TCR beta sequences and from how often those sequences occurred across donors. An earlier analysis of fewer than 700 of the donors applied high-throughput TCR beta sequencing to assess whether each TCR beta V gene segment acted as functional or pseudogenic. Donor age, sex, ethnicity and CMV serostatus were compiled together with the repertoire data. In a later genetic analysis, genome-wide SNP genotypes for about 55% of the roughly 700 donors were used, and that subset was treated as a discovery cohort. Every repertoire in the discovery cohort had been generated on one and the same sequencing platform. HLA typing included class I and class II loci at four-digit resolution. Typing coverage differed by locus: A, B, C, DRB1 and DQB1 were typed in about 620-640 donors, DQA1 in 522, DPA1 in approximately 600, and DPB1 in 472. A few DR-DQ haplotypes were treated as single units for association and clustering because of strong linkage in the cohort. Among 398 genotyped donors of the cohort, an average of around 250,000 unique TCR beta nucleotide sequences was sequenced per donor, of which about 19% were non-productive.

General findings and caveats noted by the study authors: The classifier was reported to diagnose cytomegalovirus status with high specificity and sensitivity in both the original cohort and the validation cohort. A later analysis found that HLA-associated TCR beta chains were more clonally expanded and had lower generation probabilities than equally common non-associated chains. A group of highly shared sequence variants was considered likely to be a technical artifact of the sequencing pipeline. At a false discovery rate of 0.05, a later analysis linked 16,000 or so TCR beta sequences to specific HLA alleles. The earlier analysis of fewer than 750 of the donors excluded seventeen rarely observed V segments, including chromosome 9 orphons, because counts were too low. HLA typing was unavailable for some donors at each locus, so association tests used only the typed subset. Assigning TCR associations to individual alleles was difficult when HLA alleles, especially DR and DQ, strongly co-occurred. Immune exposure information for the cohort was limited to CMV serostatus. The 87-base-pair reads could not distinguish some IMGT-functional V segments, including TRBV6-2 and TRBV6-3, so those segments were excluded. According to a later genetic analysis, donors in an Asian-associated ancestry cluster had fewer N-insertions in productive TCRs than the approximately 650-donor mean. In an earlier analysis of approximately 590 of the donors, most TCR beta V segments appeared in productive rearrangements about 87% or about 30% of the time, broadly matching IMGT annotations. Linkage disequilibrium might explain the correlated functional status among segregating V segments, but an unknown experimental factor could not be excluded. An association between a missense DCLRE1C variant and V-gene and J-gene trimming of TCR beta chains was found in a later genetic analysis and replicated in an independent cohort. Three of the identified cytomegalovirus-associated TCR beta chains were confirmed in vitro to be specific for cytomegalovirus antigens. In a later analysis, TCR association rates were found to vary across HLA loci, with the most associated TCRs seen for DRB1 alleles and the fewest for HLA-C alleles. Roughly uniform sequencing depth across donors was assumed in presence/absence analyses, although this assumption may not hold. Most TCR sequences were seen in very few donors, while some public TCRs were found in many individuals. A total of 150 or so TCR beta chains were listed by the study as associated with cytomegalovirus. In this cohort, only TCR beta chains were sequenced, and detectable features were limited by the absence of alpha or paired-chain data. A further reported finding was that TCR beta sequences accurately predicted the HLA-A and HLA-B alleles for most subjects in the first cohort. According to a later analysis, parvovirus B19, influenza, CMV and Epstein-Barr virus appeared linked to several top co-occurrence clusters. According to the authors, the approach could potentially be generalized to other disease states and immunological phenotypes. In a later analysis, most CMV-associated TCR beta chains were found to appear HLA-restricted, with HLA associations seemingly driven largely by CMV exposure.

In total, 500 to 700 healthy bone marrow donors made up the cohort. At the time of sampling, all cohort members were nominally healthy, though unrecorded immune exposures were likely present. The donor tested CMV seronegative and was one of the 352 seronegative cohort members. A peripheral blood sample was collected from each donor, and TCR beta sequencing was performed on peripheral blood mononuclear cells. The Qiagen DNeasy Blood Extraction Kit was used to extract genomic DNA from the blood cell samples. Including the terminal cysteine and phenylalanine, the CDR3 comprises 13 residues. Only the CDR3 DNA is retained, 39 bases long and in frame from the first base. Via the germline V gene (reference sequence), CDR1 is LNHNV and CDR2 YYDKDF. Deletion took 3 bases off V and 1 base off J, with a span of 6 bases between the germline ends. Turning to this clone: The antigen it recognizes is unknown. No base qualities exist here, and no much larger clone lies one base off it. In the same sample, other DNA sequences code for this CDR3.

The receptor library was made with the immunoSEQ multiplex PCR assay. For the multiplex PCR, a mixture combining 60 forward primers for TCR Vbeta segments and 13 reverse primers for TCR Jbeta segments was used. Amplification of the CDR3 region of rearranged TCR beta genes was performed with a multiplex PCR assay on genomic DNA. The amplified TCR beta libraries were sequenced on the Illumina HiSeq System as 87-base-pair reads. Regarding the original processing steps: A later analysis tallied around 87 million unique TCR beta chains across the approximately 670 repertoires, and approximately 11 million of those chains were shared by two or more donors. To remove PCR and sequencing errors, raw reads were error-corrected and collapsed into unique sequences using a nearest-neighbor algorithm that merged closely related sequences. To assign V, D and J gene segments, CDR3 sequences were aligned to IMGT reference sequences. For a sequence to be retained, a match of at least six nucleotides was required to both a V gene segment and a J gene segment. Rearrangements were called productive when the CDR3 lacked stop codons and stayed in frame with V and J; all others were non-productive. Following IMGT convention, CDR3 was defined as the stretch from the second conserved V-encoded cysteine up to the conserved J-encoded phenylalanine. In an earlier analysis of 550 to 650 of the donors, sequences lacking an unambiguous match to a single V gene segment were excluded. In an earlier analysis of about 590 of the donors, a V segment was called functional when productive rearrangements were above 56.7%, and segregating when the standard deviation between donors exceeded 5%. A statistical classification framework was developed to diagnose cytomegalovirus status using the catalog of TCR beta chain sequences. In a later analysis, TCR nucleotide sequences were compared against IMGT/GENE-DB human TR gene sequences so that V and J genes could be assigned. The TCRdist pipeline was used in a later analysis to assign CDR3 sequences and most-parsimonious VDJ recombination scenarios. In a later analysis, each TCR beta chain was defined by its CDR3 amino acid sequence together with its V-gene family, and reads without a unique V-gene family were excluded. To address suspected cross-contamination and a sequencing artifact, a later analysis removed a few hundred highly shared, low-generation-probability nucleotide sequences. In a later analysis, a clonal expansion index for each public chain was calculated from normalized within-repertoire ranks of inferred template counts. Generation probabilities in a later analysis came from a VDJ recombination model fitted to out-of-frame rearrangements, and those results were checked against IGoR. A later analysis scored TCR-TCR, TCR-HLA and TCR-CMV co-occurrence with hypergeometric tests, applying a repertoire-size bias correction to TCR pairs. False discovery rates were estimated in a later analysis by permuting HLA or CMV assignments 20 times. In a later analysis, co-occurring TCRs were grouped using DBSCAN, with TCRdist sequence similarity added in when clustering inside HLA-allele-positive subsets. Repertoires with fewer than 30,000 or more than 120,000 public chains were left out of co-occurrence clustering, as were about five repertoires with anomalous nucleotide sharing. The immuneACCESS repertoire file appears here via TCRdb, limited to in-frame rearrangements. These files lack a portion of the clones; in checked studies, under half of the deficit traces to unresolved V genes, and the cause of the others is not known. V, J and clone size derive from that table, while D and trimming were established from the DNA sequence. Counted in this sample were some 140,000 clones; 65% to 85% of them appeared once. The leading ten clones occupy around 1.2% of the sample.

The source is a man in his forties or fifties in good health and CMV-seronegative. The rearranged segments are TRBV15 and TRBJ2-5; 6 matching bases give a weak D call of TRBD1. Specimen: PBMCs. At the DNA level, the sequence is TGTGCCACCAGCAGGGACAGCCAAGAGACCCAGTACTTC. This encodes CATSRDSQETQYF.